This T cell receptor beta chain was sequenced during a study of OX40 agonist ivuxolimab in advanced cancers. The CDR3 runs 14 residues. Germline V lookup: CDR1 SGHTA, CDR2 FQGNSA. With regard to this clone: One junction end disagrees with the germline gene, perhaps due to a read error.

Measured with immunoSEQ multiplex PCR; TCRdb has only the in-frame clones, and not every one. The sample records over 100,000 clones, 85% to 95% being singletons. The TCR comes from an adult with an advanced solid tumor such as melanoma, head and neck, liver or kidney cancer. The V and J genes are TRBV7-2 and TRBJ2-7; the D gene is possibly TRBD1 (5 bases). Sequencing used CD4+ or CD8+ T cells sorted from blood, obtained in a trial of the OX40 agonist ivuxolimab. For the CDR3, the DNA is TGCGCCAGCAGCCAAGATGTAGGGGTACACGAGCAGTACTTC. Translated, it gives CASSQDVGVHEQYF.